Below, one TCR beta chain is given with its context. Its antigen remains unknown. The data are from a study of T cells in Graves' hyperthyroidism and ophthalmopathy. The study's findings and limits: Stable hyperthyroidism was separated from ophthalmopathy by a model based on 13 V-J features. Progression to ophthalmopathy was predicted a median of roughly 6.6 months early. Most expanded thyroid clonotypes above 0.001 also appeared in blood.

The germline CDR1 and CDR2 sequences are SGHVS and FQNEAQ. V lost 4 bases, J lost 1 base, and 1 base stayed unmatched. There are 15 residues in the CDR3. Template material for amplifying TCR beta CDR3 regions consisted of RNA transcripts. With the HTBI primer set, the TCR CDR3 went through a first round of RT-PCR. TCRdb reanalysed the multiplex PCR reads using MiXCR and keeps one entry per CDR3 protein. The top ten clones hold less than 9.5% of a sample with 500,000 to 800,000 distinct CDR3 sequences, approximately 42% of them seen once. Clinical symptoms, serum thyroxine, TRAb, thyroid ultrasound and orbital computed tomography informed diagnoses.

This TCR was sampled from an adult man with Graves' disease, either hyperthyroidism or ophthalmopathy (not recorded which). The genes are TRBV7-8 and TRBJ2-3; 11 positions agree with TRBD2. The sample comprised peripheral blood or thyroid tissue (not recorded which). The CDR3 here is CASSSTSGGTDTQYF. The CDR3 coding sequence is TGTGCCAGCAGCTCGACTAGCGGGGGCACAGATACGCAGTATTTT.